This T cell receptor (beta chain) was sequenced during a study of T-cell reconstitution after alpha-beta-depleted transplantation in children. On this clonotype: Its antigen is not identified.

Overall study findings and caveats: Alpha-beta T cells about two months after transplant reportedly derived from several hundred expanded graft clones. Hyperexpanded clones declined; after one year, newly produced T cells mostly supplied diversity. It was surviving recipient T cells and thymic progenitors that gave some patients high TCRbeta diversity at day 60.

Trimming took 5 bases from V and 9 from J; bases not matched to a gene: 8. Germline CDR1 reads SGHTA; CDR2 reads FQGNSA. CDR3 length: 13 amino acids. Library preparation (for TCRbeta) was performed with unique molecular identifiers. TCRdb ran MiXCR on the PCR reads and lists one entry per CDR3 protein. The sample holds 700,000 to 950,000 distinct CDR3 sequences, roughly 15% seen once. V is TRBV7-2 and J is TRBJ1-2, with 8 positions matching TRBD1. The sequence was collected from a male patient younger than 18 who had a stem cell transplant for acute lymphoblastic leukemia, so the T cells may come from the graft donor. The sample was PBMCs, mostly from graft donor cells, taken 360 days after TCRalphabeta/CD19-depleted stem cell transplant. The CDR3: CASSTPRTGSYTF. The CDR3 DNA follows: TGTGCCAGCAGCACTCCCCGGACAGGGAGCTACACCTTC.